This T cell receptor beta chain was sequenced for a study of blood T cell repertoires in COVID-19. Background on the study: Spain, Italy and the United States supplied samples that represented acute and convalescent COVID-19. PBMCs, B-cell-depleted T cells, or T cells provided the cDNA or gDNA that made up the material.

Seattle patient enrollment occurred during active infection, with longitudinal follow-up thereafter. Some clones are missing from TCRdb's copy, which holds only in-frame ones; the method was immunoSEQ multiplex PCR. Among roughly 250,000 clones listed, around 82% were seen once. This receptor was taken from a human donor with COVID-19, enrolled during active disease. The donor label of this sample is uncertain. The sequenced sample consisted of peripheral blood.

CDR3 protein: CASSLAAGFTDTQYF. In DNA, the CDR3 is TGTGCCAGCAGCTTGGCGGCAGGTTTCACAGATACGCAGTATTTT. V usage is TRBV5-4 and J usage is TRBJ2-3; no definite D call. CDR1 and CDR2 from the germline V gene are SGHNT and YYREEE (reference sequence). CDR3 length: 15 amino acids. V was pared by 0 bases and J by 2 bases, with 10 bases between.